Listed below are T cell receptor beta chains from one sample, sequenced in a study of T cells in Graves' hyperthyroidism and ophthalmopathy. One entry per CDR3 protein results from TCRdb running MiXCR on the multiplex PCR reads. The sample has approximately 870,000 distinct CDR3 sequences, around 39% seen once; the top ten hold 8.9%. Sequenced input: blood. These receptors were taken from a man between 18 and 29 years old with Graves' hyperthyroidism. The conserved cysteine and the conserved F or W are not part of the CDR3 here. Fields, in order: V gene, J gene, D gene, CDR3 protein. A D gene is named only where the DNA matches it firmly.

TRBV6-6,TRBJ1-6,.,ASATAAPGSPLH
TRBV20-1,TRBJ2-2,.,SAWDRHFTGELF
TRBV20-1,TRBJ2-7,.,SARDLTRSLPEQY
TRBV2,TRBJ2-7,.,ASSPPAAGNEQY
TRBV7-9,TRBJ2-7,.,ASSPPISSYEQY
TRBV11-2,TRBJ2-5,TRBD2,ASSISGDARETQY
TRBV6-1,TRBJ1-5,.,ASSVGYRAYEQPQH
TRBV5-1,TRBJ1-2,.,ASSYGGVLGYGYT
TRBV2,TRBJ1-5,.,ASTPGDYSNQPQH
TRBV29-1,TRBJ1-1,.,SSEAEGRRAF
TRBV2,TRBJ1-2,.,ASSPGSGGRYGYT
TRBV19,TRBJ1-5,.,ASTQSEVGNQPQH
TRBV15,TRBJ1-1,.,ATSTSGPFGGTEAF
TRBV7-9,TRBJ2-5,TRBD1,ASSQGTGTGTQY
TRBV5-1,TRBJ2-6,TRBD1,ASSRGQFSGANVLT
TRBV19,TRBJ1-2,TRBD1,ASTGGVSYGYT
TRBV7-9,TRBJ1-5,.,ASSFEGDQPQH
TRBV19,TRBJ1-2,.,ATWPGGADGYT
TRBV6-1,TRBJ2-7,.,ASSAYRAYEQY
TRBV7-3,TRBJ2-6,.,ARVIRGYSSGANVLT
TRBV29-1,TRBJ1-2,TRBD1,SVAGPGTGNYT
TRBV29-1,TRBJ1-2,.,SVESGGWSYT
TRBV7-9,TRBJ1-5,.,ARSQAGDTNQPQH
TRBV10-3,TRBJ1-5,TRBD1,AISSTGGDQPQH
TRBV7-8,TRBJ1-5,TRBD1,ASSRDRAYPIQPQH
TRBV20-1,TRBJ2-7,.,SASVRAVYEQY
TRBV15,TRBJ2-2,TRBD2,ATKRDRLDTGELF
TRBV7-9,TRBJ1-1,.,ASSLGAQPNTEAF
TRBV5-1,TRBJ1-1,.,ASSLYSRSGTEAF
TRBV6-1,TRBJ2-2,.,ASTQTATGELF
TRBV7-9,TRBJ1-2,.,ASSLGIGNYGYT
TRBV6-6,TRBJ2-7,TRBD1,ASSFPGQGAYEQY
TRBV9,TRBJ2-3,TRBD1,ASSTTGLDTQY
TRBV6-5,TRBJ1-2,.,ASSYDNNYGYT
TRBV2,TRBJ2-5,TRBD1,ASKGTGGQETQY
TRBV6-2/TRBV6-3,TRBJ2-7,.,ASTFTRGVLSYELY
TRBV10-3,TRBJ1-1,.,AISERARQAF
TRBV4-1,TRBJ1-2,TRBD1,ASSQPWDRGKGGYT
TRBV7-6,TRBJ1-1,.,ASSLGEGWVAEAF
TRBV15,TRBJ1-2,TRBD1,ATSGQGFGYT
TRBV2,TRBJ1-5,.,ASSDPGFNQPQR
TRBV14,TRBJ1-6,.,ASSPRGRGDSPLH
TRBV12-3/TRBV12-4,TRBJ1-1,TRBD1,ASSTTPGTVNTEAF
TRBV5-1,TRBJ2-5,.,ASSLGRGETQY